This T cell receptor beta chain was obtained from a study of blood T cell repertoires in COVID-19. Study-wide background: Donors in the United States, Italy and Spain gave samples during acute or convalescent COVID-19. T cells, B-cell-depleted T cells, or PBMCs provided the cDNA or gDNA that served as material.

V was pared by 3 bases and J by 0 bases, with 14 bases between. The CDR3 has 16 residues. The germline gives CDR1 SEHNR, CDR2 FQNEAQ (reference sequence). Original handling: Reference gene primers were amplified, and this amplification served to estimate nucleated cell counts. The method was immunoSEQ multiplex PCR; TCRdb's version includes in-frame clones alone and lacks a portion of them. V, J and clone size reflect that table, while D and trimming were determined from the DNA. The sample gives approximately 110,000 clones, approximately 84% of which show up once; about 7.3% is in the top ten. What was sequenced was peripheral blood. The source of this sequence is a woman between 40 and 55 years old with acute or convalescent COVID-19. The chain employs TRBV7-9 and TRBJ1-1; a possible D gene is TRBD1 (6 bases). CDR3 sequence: CASSFPSGGLNTEAFF. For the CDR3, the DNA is TGTGCCAGCAGCTTCCCATCGGGGGGGCTGAACACTGAAGCTTTCTTT.